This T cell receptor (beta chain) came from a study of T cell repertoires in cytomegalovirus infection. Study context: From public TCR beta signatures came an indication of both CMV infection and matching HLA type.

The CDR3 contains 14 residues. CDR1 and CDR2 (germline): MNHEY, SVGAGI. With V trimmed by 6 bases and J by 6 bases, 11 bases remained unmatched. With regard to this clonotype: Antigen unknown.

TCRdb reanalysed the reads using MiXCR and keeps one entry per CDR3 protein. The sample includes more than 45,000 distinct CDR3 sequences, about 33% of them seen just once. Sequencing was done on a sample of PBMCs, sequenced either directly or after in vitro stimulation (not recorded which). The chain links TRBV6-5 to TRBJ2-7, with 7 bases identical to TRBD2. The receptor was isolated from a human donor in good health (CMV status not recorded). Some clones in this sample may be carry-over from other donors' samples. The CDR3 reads CASRLSGVQGEQYF. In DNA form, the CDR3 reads TGTGCCAGCAGACTGAGCGGGGTCCAGGGCGAGCAGTACTTC.